Below, one T cell receptor (beta chain) is given with its context. Its specific antigen is unknown. The sample holds no much larger clone one base away, and base qualities are not on file. In the paper's terms, the treatment or condition label means: allogeneic hematopoietic cell transplantation with graft depleted of TCRalphabeta T cells and CD19 B cells. TCRalphabeta/CD19-depleted allogeneic hematopoietic cell grafts were given to the transplant recipients, all of whom were children. Preparation of the library involved PCR. Sequencer: Illumina HiSeq 2500. TCR library preparation used molecular barcoding, with unique molecular identifiers applied to normalize quantification of the TCRbeta repertoire. Clones were called with MiXCR by TCRdb after fastp trimmed the public reads at Q25, and only in-frame beta chains were retained. A single entry per CDR3 protein holds the most common genes and DNA from its merged rows. The table for this sample lists a few hundred thousand distinct CDR3 sequences; 25% to 30% of them were counted only once. 30% to 40% of the sample comes from the top ten.

The data belong to a study of T-cell reconstitution after alpha-beta-depleted transplantation in children (dated by TCRdb to 2016 to 2017). Broadly, across the study: T-cell immune reconstitution after TCRalphabeta/CD19-depleted allogeneic hematopoietic cell transplantation in children was quantitatively tracked in the study by means of TCR repertoire profiling.

Trimming removed 3 bases from V and 6 bases from J, leaving 8 bases between the germline ends. The CDR3 measures 13 amino acids from cysteine to phenylalanine. CDR3 DNA is the only sequence kept; it has 39 bases, read in frame from the first base. Points the paper makes about the study in general: In some patients, high TCRbeta diversity at day 60 was attributed to recipient T cells and intrathymic progenitors that had survived conditioning. About two months after transplant, the apparently early recovery of alphabetaT-cell counts reportedly depended on just several hundred clones that had expanded rapidly and came from non-depleted graft cells. Over subsequent months, a decline in hyperexpanded clone frequencies was noted, and after one year, T-cell counts and TCRbeta diversity were mostly ascribed to newly produced T cells.

Sequences were derived from PBMCs, sampled before TCRalphabeta/CD19-depleted stem cell transplant. This TCR was sampled from a boy in the first two years of life with Wiskott-Aldrich syndrome, due to receive a stem cell transplant. The chain was built from TRBV12-3 or TRBV12-4 and TRBJ2-2; there is no confident call for the D gene. The nucleotide sequence reads as follows: TGTGCCAGCAGTTTTCGGTGGTCCGGGGAGCTGTTTTTT. Its product reads: CASSFRWSGELFF.